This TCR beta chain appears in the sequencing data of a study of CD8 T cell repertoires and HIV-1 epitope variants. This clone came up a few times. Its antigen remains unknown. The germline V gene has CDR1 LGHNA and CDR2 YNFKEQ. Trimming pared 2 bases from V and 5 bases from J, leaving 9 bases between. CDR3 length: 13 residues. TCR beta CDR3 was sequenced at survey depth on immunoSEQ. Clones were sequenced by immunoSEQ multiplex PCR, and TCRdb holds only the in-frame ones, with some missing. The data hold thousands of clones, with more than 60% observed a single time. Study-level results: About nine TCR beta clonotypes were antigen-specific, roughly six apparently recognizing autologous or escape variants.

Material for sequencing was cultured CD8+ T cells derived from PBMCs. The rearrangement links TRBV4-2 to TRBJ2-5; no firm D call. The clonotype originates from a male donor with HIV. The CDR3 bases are TGTGCCAGCAGCCAAACCGCCGGGGAGACCCAGTACTTC. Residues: CASSQTAGETQYF.